This T cell receptor beta chain was found in a study of blood T cell repertoires in COVID-19. At the level of the study: Acute-phase and convalescent COVID-19 samples originated in the United States, Italy and Spain. T cells, B-cell-depleted T cells, or PBMCs supplied cDNA or gDNA.

Per the original methods: The assay estimated nucleated cells by amplifying reference gene primers. The protocol was immunoSEQ multiplex PCR, while the TCRdb copy is restricted to in-frame clones and leaves out a portion. V and J calls and clone size are given by that table; D and trimming were obtained from the DNA. The table lists 130,000 to 150,000 clones, about 70% of them singletons. V lost 5 bases, J lost 2 bases, and 15 bases lay in between. The V gene's germline CDR1 is MNHEY and CDR2 SMNVEV (reference sequence). The CDR3 contains 15 residues. This clone was counted between two and nine times.

This sequence was found in a man aged 80 or over with acute or convalescent COVID-19. The sequenced sample consisted of peripheral blood. This chain links TRBV27 with TRBJ1-2, with a possible D match to TRBD1 (6 bases). CDR3 DNA sequence: TGTGCCAGCAGTCCAGGGGAAAGGGTCAACTATGGCTACACCTTC. It specifies CASSPGERVNYGYTF.